Below are 4 T cell receptor beta chains sequenced from a single sample in a study of control samples from healthy donors and cancer patients. Sequencing was performed with immunoSEQ multiplex PCR; in TCRdb, only in-frame clones are kept and a portion is missing. Here the sample spans 350,000 to 450,000 clones, about 93% being singletons. The sample consisted of PBMCs. The receptors were gathered from a man aged 35 to 55 with head and neck cancer.

This clone was seen more than once but under ten times. The chain uses TRBV12-5 and TRBJ1-5, with a weak D call TRBD1 (6 bases). The V gene's germline CDR1 is LGHNT and CDR2 FRNRAP. This CDR3 region has 15 residues. V lost 9 bases, J lost 3 bases, and 18 bases lay in between. CDR3 protein: CARGHGGGPNQPQHF. For the CDR3, the DNA is TGTGCTAGGGGACACGGGGGGGGTCCCAATCAGCCCCAGCATTTT.

The chain links TRBV10-2 to TRBJ2-7; TRBD2 might be the D (5 bases). Per germline, CDR1 WSHSY and CDR2 SAAADI. The CDR3 is 15 amino acids. V lost 1 base and J 0 bases, leaving 10 bases between the germline ends. As DNA, the CDR3 is TGCGCCAGCAGTGAGTTAGGAGGTTTCTCCTACGAGCAGTACTTC. Translated, it gives CASSELGGFSYEQYF.

CDR3 sequence (DNA): TGTGCCAGCAGCTCCGTAGCGGGAGGCACAGATACGCAGTATTTT. Protein product: CASSSVAGGTDTQYF. This chain links TRBV7-9 with TRBJ2-3; 9 nucleotides align to TRBD2. With 4 bases clipped from V and 1 base from J, the junction kept 3 bases outside the gene matches. The germline gives CDR1 SEHNR, CDR2 FQNEAQ (reference sequence). The CDR3 loop spans 15 amino acids.

The chain carries TRBV27 and TRBJ2-7; TRBD2 might be the D (6 bases). Trimming took 6 bases from V and 4 from J, leaving 16 bases between them. From germline, CDR1 is MNHEY and CDR2 SMNVEV (reference sequence). The CDR3 length is 14 residues. Here the CDR3 reads CASRVPGAEYEQYF. The CDR3 DNA follows: TGTGCCAGCAGGGTCCCGGGAGCTGAGTACGAGCAGTACTTC.